This T cell receptor beta chain was observed in a study of CD8 T cells in Susac syndrome. Study-level results: It was acknowledged in the study that its TCR sequencing and HLA analysis involved a relatively small number of individuals.

Random-hexamer reverse transcription was applied to roughly 0.5 to 1 ug RNA. Multiplex immunoSEQ PCR targeted 54 Vbeta and 13 Jbeta TCR beta segments. Each CDR3 protein gets one entry after TCRdb re-called the immunoSEQ multiplex PCR reads with MiXCR. In the table there are about 130,000 distinct CDR3 sequences, around 94% of which are singletons. TCR beta sequencing was performed on blood CD8+ and CD4+ T cells. Relapsing-remitting disease, either stable or active, was present in the treatment-naive patients who were the multiple sclerosis controls. A remark on this clonotype: Its target is not known.

In germline, CDR1 is SGDLS, CDR2 YYNGEE. J was trimmed by 7 bases and V by 3 bases; bases with no gene match: 7. CDR3 length: 15 residues. This clonotype was sampled from a human donor with multiple sclerosis. The rearrangement joins TRBV9 to TRBJ1-6; 7 bases align to TRBD1. The sample comprised CD4+ T cells from PBMCs. The CDR3 nucleotides read TGTGCCAGCAGCGCTTCCGGGACAGAGAATTCACCCCTCCACTTT. It translates to CASSASGTENSPLHF.